This TCR beta chain was documented in a study of T cells in Graves' hyperthyroidism and ophthalmopathy. Germline V gene lookup returns CDR1 SNHLY and CDR2 FYNNEI. The V gene end was trimmed by 11 bases and the J gene end by 7 bases; junction bases not matched to a gene: 13. The CDR3 has 13 residues. This clonotype was recorded many times. Using RNA transcripts as the source, TCR beta CDR3 regions were amplified. HTBI primers were employed in a first-round RT-PCR of the TCR CDR3. Each CDR3 protein gets one entry after TCRdb re-called the multiplex PCR reads with MiXCR. The data contain hundreds of thousands of distinct CDR3 sequences, roughly 13% of them singletons.

Sequencing input: blood. This TCR was sampled from a young woman with Graves' hyperthyroidism. This chain joins TRBV2 and TRBJ2-5; 7 bases agree with TRBD1. The CDR3 nucleotides are TGTGCCGGGGGACAGCCGTACCTTGGGACCCAGTACTTC. Translation: CAGGQPYLGTQYF.